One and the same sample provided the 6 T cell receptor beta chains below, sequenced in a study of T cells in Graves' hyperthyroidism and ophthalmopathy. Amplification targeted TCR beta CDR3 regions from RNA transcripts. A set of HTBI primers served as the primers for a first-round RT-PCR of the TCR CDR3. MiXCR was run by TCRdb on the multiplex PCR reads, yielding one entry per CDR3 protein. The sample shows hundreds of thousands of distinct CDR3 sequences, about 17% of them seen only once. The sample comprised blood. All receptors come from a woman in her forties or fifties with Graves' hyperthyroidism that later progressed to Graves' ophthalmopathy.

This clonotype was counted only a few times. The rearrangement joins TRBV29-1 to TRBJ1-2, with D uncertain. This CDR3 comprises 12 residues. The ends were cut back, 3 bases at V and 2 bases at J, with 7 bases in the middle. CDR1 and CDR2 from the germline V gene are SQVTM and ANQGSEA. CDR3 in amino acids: CSVEMGNYGYTF. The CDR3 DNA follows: TGCAGCGTTGAGATGGGCAACTATGGCTACACCTTC. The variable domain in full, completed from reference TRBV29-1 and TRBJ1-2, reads SAVISQKPSRDICQRGTSLTIQCQVDSQVTMMFWYRQQPGQSLTLIATANQGSEATYESGFVIDKFPISRPNLTFSTLTVSNMSPEDSSIYLCSVEMGNYGYTFGSGTRLTVV.

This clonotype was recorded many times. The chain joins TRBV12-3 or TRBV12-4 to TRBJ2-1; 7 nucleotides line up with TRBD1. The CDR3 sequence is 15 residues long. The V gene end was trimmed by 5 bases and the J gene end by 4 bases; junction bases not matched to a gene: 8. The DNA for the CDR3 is TGTGCCAGCAGTGTACAGGGGAACCTTTACAATGAGCAGTTCTTC. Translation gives CASSVQGNLYNEQFF.

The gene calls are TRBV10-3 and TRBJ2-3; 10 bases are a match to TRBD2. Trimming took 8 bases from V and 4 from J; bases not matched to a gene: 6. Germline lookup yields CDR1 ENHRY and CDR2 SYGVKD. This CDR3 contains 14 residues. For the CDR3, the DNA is TGTGCCATCGGCCAGCGGGGGGGCCCAGATACGCAGTATTTT. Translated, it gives CAIGQRGGPDTQYF.

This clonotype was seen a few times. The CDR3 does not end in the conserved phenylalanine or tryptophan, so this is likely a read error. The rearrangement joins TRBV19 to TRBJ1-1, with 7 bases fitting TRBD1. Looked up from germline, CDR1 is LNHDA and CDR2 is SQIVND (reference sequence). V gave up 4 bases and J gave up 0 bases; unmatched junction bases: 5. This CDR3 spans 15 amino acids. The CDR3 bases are TGTGCCAGTAGTAATACAGGGGTAATGAACACTGAAGCTTTCCTT. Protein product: CASSNTGVMNTEAFL.

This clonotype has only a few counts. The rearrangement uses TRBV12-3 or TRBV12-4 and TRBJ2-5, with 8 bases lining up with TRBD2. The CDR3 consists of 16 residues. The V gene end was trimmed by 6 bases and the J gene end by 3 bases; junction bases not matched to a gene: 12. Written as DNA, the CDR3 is TGTGCCAGCAGCCCGGGAGGGGGGGGGGCTAAAGAGACCCAGTACTTC. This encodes CASSPGGGGAKETQYF.

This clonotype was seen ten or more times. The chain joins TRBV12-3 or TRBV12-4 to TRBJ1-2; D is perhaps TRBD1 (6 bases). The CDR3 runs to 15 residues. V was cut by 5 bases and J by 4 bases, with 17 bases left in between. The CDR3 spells CASSPTQGLVYGYTF. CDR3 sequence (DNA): TGTGCCAGCAGTCCAACACAGGGTTTAGTCTATGGCTACACCTTC.